The rows below give T cell receptor beta chains drawn from one sample of a study of type 1 regulatory T cells. Their cognate antigens are unknown. TCRdb re-analysed the reads in MiXCR, keeping a single row per CDR3 protein. Of about 65,000 distinct CDR3 sequences listed, about 50% are singletons. Sample: cultured non-Tr1 T cells, either the whole culture or a sorted T cell fraction (not recorded which). Source of these receptors: a human donor in good health. The CDR3 runs from the conserved cysteine through the conserved F or W. The D gene is left open where the match is weak. The size field is filled for only some rows; it gives once, few, many or a size class.

j_gene,v_gene,abundance,d_gene,len,CDR3nt,CDR3aa
TRBJ1-2,TRBV7-2,few,TRBD1,15,TGTGCCAGCAGCCCCACAGGGGCCAATACCCATGGCTACACCTTC,CASSPTGANTHGYTF
TRBJ1-2,TRBV7-9,-,TRBD1,13,TGTGCCAGCAGCCGAGGACAGGGATTAGGCTACACCTTC,CASSRGQGLGYTF
TRBJ1-1,TRBV5-1,-,-,15,TGCGCCAGCAGTCTTGTTCCCGGGGGGTCGGCTGAAGCTTTCTTT,CASSLVPGGSAEAFF
TRBJ1-1,TRBV6-1,-,-,14,TGTGCCAGCAGCCCAGCCAGGTCGGACACTGAAGCTTTCTTT,CASSPARSDTEAFF
TRBJ1-2,TRBV27,-,-,15,TGTGCCAGCAGTCGCCAGGGGATAGCTAACTATGGCTACACCTTC,CASSRQGIANYGYTF
TRBJ2-3,TRBV15,-,-,13,TGTGCCACCAGCAGGGGGGTCGGGGATACGCAGTATTTT,CATSRGVGDTQYF
TRBJ2-7,TRBV5-1,-,-,13,TGCGCCAGCAGCTTGGACAGCCGCTACGAGCAGTACTTC,CASSLDSRYEQYF
TRBJ1-2,TRBV5-1,-,-,16,TGCGCCAGCAGCTCCACATCGTCCGGGTCCAACTATGGCTACACCTTC,CASSSTSSGSNYGYTF
TRBJ1-4,TRBV12-3/TRBV12-4,medium-sized,TRBD1,16,TGTGCCAGCAGTCCTCGGGGACAGGGATATAATGAAAAACTGTTTTTT,CASSPRGQGYNEKLFF
TRBJ2-2,TRBV6-1,few,TRBD2,16,TGTGCCAGCAGCACCGGGACTACGACGAACACCGGGGAGCTGTTTTTT,CASSTGTTTNTGELFF
TRBJ1-6,TRBV18,-,-,16,TGTGCCAGCTCAGGCTCATCAGGGGTCTCCAATTCACCCCTCCACTTT,CASSGSSGVSNSPLHF
TRBJ2-5,TRBV7-9,few,-,14,TGTGCCAGCAGCTTGACCGGGGCAGAGGGGACCCAGTACTTC,CASSLTGAEGTQYF
TRBJ2-3,TRBV7-7,few,TRBD1,15,TGTGCTAGCAGCTACGGACAGGGGGGGACAGATACGCAGTATTTT,CASSYGQGGTDTQYF
TRBJ2-2,TRBV29-1,-,-,14,TGCAGCGCCGGGGGAGCGGGGAACACCGGGGAGCTGTTTTTT,CSAGGAGNTGELFF
TRBJ2-3,TRBV7-8,-,TRBD2,19,TGTGCCAGCAGCTTGAGAGGGACTAGCGGGGGATTGGGCACAGATACGCAGTATTTT,CASSLRGTSGGLGTDTQYF
TRBJ1-4,TRBV11-2,-,TRBD1,15,TGTGCCAGCAGCTTTCAGGGGGGATCTAATGAAAAACTGTTTTTT,CASSFQGGSNEKLFF
TRBJ2-5,TRBV5-1,few,TRBD2,17,TGCGCCAGCAGCTATACCGGGACTAGCGGTTTACAAGAGACCCAGTACTTC,CASSYTGTSGLQETQYF